This is a list of T cell receptor beta chains from one sample in a study of cytomegalovirus exposure and HLA in healthy donors. Some clones are missing from TCRdb's copy, which holds only in-frame ones; the method was immunoSEQ multiplex PCR. The sample shows some 130,000 clones, 70% to 75% of them seen only once. The sample comprised PBMCs. These receptors originate from a male donor in good health and CMV-seronegative. Both conserved end residues are part of each CDR3. A D gene is named only where the DNA matches it firmly. Not every row has a clone size; where given, it reads once, few, many or a size class.

- TRBJ1-2 - 15 TRBV7-2 CASSLGARSNYGYTF TGTGCCAGCAGCTTAGGGGCGAGATCAAACTATGGCTACACCTTC
- TRBJ1-3 - 15 TRBV7-2 CASSLGGGFGNTIYF TGTGCCAGCAGCTTAGGTGGGGGCTTTGGAAACACCATATATTTT
TRBD1 TRBJ2-3 - 18 TRBV18 CASSPQKTGTGSTDTQYF TGTGCCAGCTCACCCCAAAAGACCGGGACAGGGAGCACAGATACGCAGTATTTT
TRBD1 TRBJ2-2 - 15 TRBV2 CASGFGTGGSGELFF TGCGCCAGCGGATTCGGGACAGGGGGCTCCGGGGAGCTGTTTTTT
TRBD1 TRBJ1-5 - 15 TRBV28 CASSLGGQGDQPQHF TGTGCCAGCAGTTTAGGGGGACAGGGGGATCAGCCCCAGCATTTT
- TRBJ1-2 - 13 TRBV28 CASRKYRVEGYTF TGTGCCAGCAGAAAATACAGGGTCGAAGGCTACACCTTC
TRBD2 TRBJ2-1 - 18 TRBV7-3 CASSLKGIGLAAYNEQFF TGTGCCAGCAGCTTAAAAGGAATCGGACTAGCGGCTTACAATGAGCAGTTCTTC
- TRBJ1-1 - 14 TRBV4-1 CASSQAPWDTKAFF TGCGCCAGCAGCCAAGCCCCCTGGGACACTAAAGCTTTCTTT
- TRBJ2-7 - 17 TRBV28 CASSSRGGRTGNYEQYF TGTGCCAGCAGTTCCCGAGGTGGGCGGACCGGGAACTACGAGCAGTACTTC
- TRBJ1-2 - 14 TRBV29-1 CSVGDKLRTYGYTF TGCAGCGTTGGAGATAAGCTACGGACATATGGCTACACCTTC
- TRBJ1-1 - 14 TRBV5-6 CASSPDSANTEAFF TGTGCCAGCAGCCCTGACAGTGCGAACACTGAAGCTTTCTTT
TRBD1 TRBJ2-2 - 16 TRBV25-1 CASSGVRGLGTGELFF TGTGCCAGCAGTGGTGTCAGGGGGCTCGGCACCGGGGAGCTGTTTTTT
- TRBJ1-2 - 13 TRBV28 CASTQASFRGYTF TGTGCCAGCACCCAGGCCAGTTTCCGCGGCTACACCTTC
- TRBJ1-1 - 12 TRBV7-3 CASSHGGTEAFF TGTGCCAGCAGCCACGGAGGCACTGAAGCTTTCTTT
TRBD2 TRBJ2-1 - 17 TRBV11-2 CASSYVGLAGIYNEQFF TGTGCCAGCAGCTACGTAGGGCTAGCGGGAATTTACAATGAGCAGTTCTTC
- TRBJ2-4 - 14 TRBV29-1 CSPPDSLAKNIQYF TGCAGCCCACCGGACTCTTTAGCCAAAAACATTCAGTACTTC
- TRBJ2-1 - 16 TRBV7-2 CASSLGLAFPPNEQFF TGTGCCAGCAGCTTAGGCCTGGCTTTCCCACCCAATGAGCAGTTCTTC
- TRBJ1-2 - 12 TRBV29-1 CSVEGRQTGYTF TGCAGCGTTGAGGGCAGGCAGACTGGCTACACCTTC
TRBD1 TRBJ1-2 once 13 TRBV6-5 CASSRDRAWGYTF TGTGCCAGCAGTAGGGACAGGGCTTGGGGCTACACCTTC
- TRBJ2-5 - 13 TRBV18 CASSLTVQETQYF TGTGCCAGCTCACTAACAGTCCAAGAGACCCAGTACTTC
- TRBJ2-7 - 11 TRBV6-1 CASSAPYEQYF TGTGCCAGCAGTGCCCCATACGAGCAGTACTTC
- TRBJ2-7 few 12 TRBV30 CAWRRQGGEQYF TGTGCCTGGAGACGTCAAGGCGGCGAGCAGTACTTC
TRBD2 TRBJ2-1 - 15 TRBV11-2 CASSISGRFGNEQFF TGTGCCAGCAGCATTAGCGGGAGATTTGGGAATGAGCAGTTCTTC
TRBD1 TRBJ1-3 - 14 TRBV5-4 CATREGTGEDTIYF TGTGCCACCCGCGAAGGGACAGGGGAAGACACCATATATTTT
- TRBJ1-4 - 18 TRBV4-2 CASSQDLSRGTTNEKLFF TGTGCCAGCAGCCAAGATCTTAGCAGGGGAACCACTAATGAAAAACTGTTTTTT
TRBD1 TRBJ1-1 few 14 TRBV28 CASSLGQGKKEAFF TGTGCCAGCAGCCTGGGACAGGGGAAGAAAGAAGCTTTCTTT
TRBD2 TRBJ2-7 - 15 TRBV5-6 CASSLFSGSLHEQYF TGTGCCAGCAGCCTGTTTAGCGGGAGTCTCCACGAGCAGTACTTC
- TRBJ1-2 - 14 TRBV28 CASSLFPGGRRVTF TGTGCCAGCAGTTTATTCCCCGGTGGCAGGAGGGTTACCTTC
TRBD1 TRBJ1-1 - 16 TRBV4-1 CASSQEDRVGRTEAFF TGCGCCAGCAGCCAAGAAGACAGGGTTGGTAGGACTGAAGCTTTCTTT
TRBD1 TRBJ2-7 few 17 TRBV4-1 CASSQVILGQVSYEQYF TGCGCCAGCAGCCAAGTAATCCTAGGACAGGTATCCTACGAGCAGTACTTC
- TRBJ1-1 - 16 TRBV5-6 CASSSSERVRGTEAFF TGTGCCAGCAGCTCCTCGGAACGGGTCAGAGGCACTGAAGCTTTCTTT
TRBD2 TRBJ2-2 - 17 TRBV5-4 CASSPKAGLGNTGELFF TGTGCCAGCAGCCCCAAGGCGGGACTAGGGAACACCGGGGAGCTGTTTTTT
- TRBJ1-5 - 16 TRBV11-2 CASSLGVRGSNQPQHF TGTGCCAGCAGCTTAGGGGTCAGGGGTAGCAATCAGCCCCAGCATTTT
TRBD1 TRBJ2-7 - 17 TRBV11-2 CASSLASPGTGVYEQYF TGTGCCAGCAGCTTAGCCTCACCCGGGACAGGGGTCTACGAGCAGTACTTC
TRBD1 TRBJ1-1 - 14 TRBV25-1 CASSEDRGNTEAFF TGTGCCAGCAGTGAAGACAGGGGCAACACTGAAGCTTTCTTT
- TRBJ1-1 - 13 TRBV11-2 CASSLSGNTEAFF TGTGCCAGCAGCTTAAGCGGCAACACTGAAGCTTTCTTT
- TRBJ1-6 - 15 TRBV5-1 CASSPGGVQGSPLHF TGCGCCAGCAGCCCCGGGGGAGTTCAGGGTTCACCCCTCCACTTT
- TRBJ1-1 once 11 TRBV20-1 CSARESGEAFF TGCAGTGCTAGAGAGTCGGGAGAAGCTTTCTTT
TRBD2 TRBJ2-3 - 19 TRBV29-1 CSVGGAWLPRTSRTDTQYF TGCAGCGTTGGGGGGGCTTGGTTGCCGAGGACTAGCCGCACAGATACGCAGTATTTT
- TRBJ2-3 - 15 TRBV9 CASSVVGSSTDTQYF TGTGCCAGCAGCGTAGTGGGGAGCAGCACAGATACGCAGTATTTT
TRBD1 TRBJ2-3 - 16 TRBV6-5 CASSYTPGQLTDTQYF TGTGCCAGCAGTTACACCCCGGGACAGCTCACAGATACGCAGTATTTT
TRBD2 TRBJ2-7 - 16 TRBV7-2 CASSLGRLAGRVEQYF TGTGCCAGCAGCTTAGGGAGACTAGCGGGAAGAGTAGAGCAGTACTTC
TRBD1 TRBJ2-2 - 17 TRBV7-2 CASRSGGTGQGAGELFF TGTGCCAGCAGATCAGGGGGGACGGGACAGGGAGCCGGGGAGCTGTTTTTT
TRBD1 TRBJ1-4 few 15 TRBV18 CASSPQTGEGEKLFF TGTGCCAGCTCACCACAGACAGGGGAAGGTGAAAAACTGTTTTTT
- TRBJ2-7 few 11 TRBV20-1 CSAPERYEQYF TGCAGTGCTCCGGAGCGCTACGAGCAGTACTTC
- TRBJ1-2 - 17 TRBV19 CASSTSAVFRGNYGYTF TGTGCCAGTAGCACTTCGGCCGTTTTCAGGGGCAACTATGGCTACACCTTC
- TRBJ2-7 - 14 TRBV28 CASSSTGEANEQYF TGTGCCAGCAGTTCCACAGGGGAGGCGAACGAGCAGTACTTC